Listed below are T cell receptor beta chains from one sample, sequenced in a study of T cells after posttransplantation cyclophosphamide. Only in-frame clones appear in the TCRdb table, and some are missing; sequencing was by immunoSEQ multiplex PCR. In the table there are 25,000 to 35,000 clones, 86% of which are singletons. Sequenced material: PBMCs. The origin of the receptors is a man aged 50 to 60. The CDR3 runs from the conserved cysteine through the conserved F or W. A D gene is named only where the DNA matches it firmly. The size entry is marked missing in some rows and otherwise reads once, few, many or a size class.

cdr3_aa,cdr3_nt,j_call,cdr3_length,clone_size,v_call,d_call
CASSQSLGAYF,TGCGCCAGCAGTCAATCGCTGGGAGCCTACTTC,TRBJ2-5,11,.,TRBV23-1,.
CASHSNRGKFYGYTF,TGTGCCAGCCATAGCAACAGGGGAAAATTCTATGGCTACACCTTC,TRBJ1-2,15,.,TRBV28,TRBD1
CASSLWGDQPQHF,TGTGCCAGCAGTTTATGGGGGGATCAGCCCCAGCATTTT,TRBJ1-5,13,once,TRBV27,.
CASGRQGTGRSSYEQYF,TGTGCTAGTGGTAGACAGGGGACGGGCCGAAGCTCCTACGAGCAGTACTTC,TRBJ2-7,17,.,TRBV12-5,TRBD1
CASSLAIRTGGGGYTF,TGTGCCAGCAGCTTAGCAATTCGTACGGGGGGCGGTGGCTACACCTTC,TRBJ1-2,16,.,TRBV7-9,.
CASRAMGGTVNTEASF,TGTGCCAGCAGGGCCATGGGTGGGACAGTGAACACTGAAGCTTCCTTT,TRBJ1-1,16,.,TRBV28,TRBD1
CASSMGPGPPNEKLFF,TGTGCCAGTAGTATGGGCCCAGGTCCACCTAATGAAAAACTGTTTTTT,TRBJ1-4,16,.,TRBV19,.
CASSFREQNYGYTF,TGTGCCAGCAGCTTTAGGGAGCAGAACTATGGCTACACCTTC,TRBJ1-2,14,.,TRBV5-5,.
CASSVEARSSGNTIYF,TGTGCCAGCAGCGTAGAAGCCCGGTCTTCTGGAAACACCATATATTTT,TRBJ1-3,16,.,TRBV9,.
CASSDREIHTEAFF,TGTGCCAGCAGCGACAGGGAAATTCATACTGAAGCTTTCTTT,TRBJ1-1,14,.,TRBV2,TRBD1
CASSSAGHYGYTF,TGTGCCAGCAGCTCAGCGGGGCACTATGGCTACACCTTC,TRBJ1-2,13,.,TRBV5-8,.
CASSASTSASSYEQYF,TGTGCCAGCAGCGCCTCGACTAGCGCTAGCTCCTACGAGCAGTACTTC,TRBJ2-7,16,.,TRBV9,TRBD2
CASSLLQGLPTYEQYF,TGCGCCAGCAGCTTACTTCAGGGTTTGCCGACCTACGAGCAGTACTTC,TRBJ2-7,16,.,TRBV5-1,.
CASSWAGEGFNQPQHF,TGTGCCAGCAGTTGGGCCGGGGAGGGATTTAATCAGCCCCAGCATTTT,TRBJ1-5,16,.,TRBV28,.
CASSLGGLKAFF,TGTGCCAGCAGCTTAGGGGGACTGAAAGCTTTCTTT,TRBJ1-1,12,.,TRBV11-3,.
CASSIEPRDISGGELFF,TGTGCCAGTAGTATAGAGCCACGGGACATTTCCGGCGGGGAGCTGTTTTTT,TRBJ2-2,17,.,TRBV19,.
CASSPLGQNNEQFF,TGTGCCAGCAGCCCCCTGGGACAGAACAATGAGCAGTTCTTC,TRBJ2-1,14,.,TRBV5-8,TRBD1
CASSTARTSGTYEQYF,TGTGCCAGTAGTACGGCCCGGACTAGCGGGACCTACGAGCAGTACTTC,TRBJ2-7,16,few,TRBV19,TRBD2
CSDTDSRYTEAFF,TGCAGCGATACCGACAGTCGATACACTGAAGCTTTCTTT,TRBJ1-1,13,.,TRBV29-1,.
CASSEGTSGKGDTQYF,TGTGCCAGCAGTGAAGGGACTAGCGGAAAGGGGGATACGCAGTATTTT,TRBJ2-3,16,once,TRBV6-1,TRBD2
CASSLSAYNEQFF,TGTGCCAGCAGCTTATCGGCCTACAATGAGCAGTTCTTC,TRBJ2-1,13,.,TRBV7-6,.
CAITYRRAIRLGRADTQYF,TGTGCCATCACCTATAGGCGGGCGATAAGACTAGGACGGGCAGATACGCAGTATTTT,TRBJ2-3,19,.,TRBV10-3,.
CSARSPLAYEQYF,TGCAGCGCTCGCTCTCCACTAGCTTACGAGCAGTACTTC,TRBJ2-7,13,.,TRBV29-1,.
CASSLMDNEAFF,TGTGCCAGCAGCTTGATGGACAATGAAGCTTTCTTT,TRBJ1-1,12,.,TRBV5-8,.
CASSLAVVETQYF,TGTGCCAGCAGCTTAGCTGTAGTCGAGACCCAGTACTTC,TRBJ2-5,13,.,TRBV11-2,.
CASSPSNYGYTF,TGCGCCAGCAGCCCTAGTAACTATGGCTACACCTTC,TRBJ1-2,12,.,TRBV5-1,.
CASSPFSQVDQPQHF,TGTGCCAGCTCACCATTCTCTCAGGTGGATCAGCCCCAGCATTTT,TRBJ1-5,15,.,TRBV18,.
CASSSTSSTYNEQFF,TGTGCCAGCAGCTCGACTAGCTCAACCTACAATGAGCAGTTCTTC,TRBJ2-1,15,.,TRBV7-2,TRBD2
CAISVLGVAEAFF,TGTGCCATCAGTGTATTAGGGGTGGCTGAAGCTTTCTTT,TRBJ1-1,13,medium-sized,TRBV10-3,.
CAISESGVTYEQYF,TGTGCCATCAGTGAGTCCGGGGTAACCTACGAGCAGTACTTC,TRBJ2-7,14,.,TRBV10-3,.
CASTEVTEAFF,TGTGCCAGCACCGAGGTCACTGAAGCTTTCTTT,TRBJ1-1,11,.,TRBV11-2,.
CASSFTGDTGELFF,TGCGCCAGCAGCTTTACAGGGGACACCGGGGAGCTGTTTTTT,TRBJ2-2,14,.,TRBV5-1,TRBD1
CASSQAPPRRVQEKLFF,TGTGCCAGCAGCCAAGCCCCCCCTCGCAGGGTTCAGGAAAAACTGTTTTTT,TRBJ1-4,17,.,TRBV4-2,.
CASSQVAAGGPKGNEQFF,TGTGCCAGCAGCCAAGTTGCGGCGGGAGGGCCAAAGGGCAATGAGCAGTTCTTC,TRBJ2-1,18,.,TRBV14,TRBD2
CASSLNADSTTRRYF,TGTGCCAGCTCACTAAACGCGGACTCGACAACCCGGCGGTACTTC,TRBJ2-7,15,.,TRBV18,.